A selection of T cell receptor beta chains follows, all from one sample in a study of blood T cell repertoires in COVID-19. Assay used: immunoSEQ multiplex PCR; TCRdb lists only in-frame clones, some missing. The sample lists under 250,000 clones, more than 70% occurring once. Specimen: peripheral blood. These TCRs come from a woman aged 50 to 60 with acute or convalescent COVID-19. CDR3s leave out the opening cysteine and the closing phenylalanine or tryptophan.

TRBV12-3/TRBV12-4	TRBJ2-1	ASSPIWTGAF
TRBV19	TRBJ2-3	ASSIGTITDTQY
TRBV9	TRBJ2-3	ASSVTGVDTQY
TRBV28	TRBJ2-1	ASSFYQGTYNEQF
TRBV11-2	TRBJ1-1	ASSLLGGMNTEAF
TRBV7-2	TRBJ2-1	ASSLYPPGEF
TRBV3-1/TRBV3-2	TRBJ2-7	ASTTRSGVNSYEQY
TRBV6-1	TRBJ2-1	ASSEGGIGEQF
TRBV6-1	TRBJ2-2	ASSARSGRANTGELF
TRBV20-1	TRBJ2-1	SATDSGSPSYNEQF
TRBV24-1	TRBJ2-2	ATSLTGTANTGELF
TRBV10-1	TRBJ2-1	ASSEVTGGEQF
TRBV5-6	TRBJ2-5	ASSMTGKEETQY
TRBV28	TRBJ2-7	ASRSPGGAHHEQY
TRBV15	TRBJ2-2	ATSNELNTGELF
TRBV7-2	TRBJ2-3	ASSLAGGTADTQY
TRBV30	TRBJ1-1	AWTDEGHRNTEAF
TRBV1	TRBJ2-1	TTQMTGTSGTSPSYNEQF
TRBV24-1	TRBJ1-2	ATSDLRGRKWYGYT
TRBV29-1	TRBJ2-1	SVESSSYNEQF
TRBV18	TRBJ1-1	ASSPGQGATEAF
TRBV7-7	TRBJ2-5	ASSLGVLEQETQY
TRBV5-1	TRBJ2-2	ASNSHTGGGTGELF
TRBV6-2/TRBV6-3	TRBJ2-7	ASSLQREHYEQY
TRBV19	TRBJ2-7	ASSLSGTGAYEQY
TRBV5-1	TRBJ2-7	ASSTGGLAGALEQY
TRBV2	TRBJ1-4	ASKTANEKLF
TRBV5-4	TRBJ2-5	ASSSVGLAEETQY
TRBV5-1	TRBJ2-2	ASSLSGANTGELF
TRBV27	TRBJ2-5	ASKTSGSLQETQY
TRBV19	TRBJ2-1	ASTGTTAVQF
TRBV7-6	TRBJ2-7	ASSFRDRGSGDYYEQY
TRBV12-3/TRBV12-4	TRBJ2-4	ASSPRGLHIQY
TRBV11-2	TRBJ1-6	ASSLSSTGNSPLH
TRBV6-5	TRBJ2-7	ASGRTGSYEQY
TRBV6-6	TRBJ2-4	ASRDRAIAKNIQY
TRBV7-8	TRBJ2-7	ASSLDRSSYEQY
TRBV2	TRBJ1-5	ASRGQGTRHQPQH
TRBV9	TRBJ2-2	ASSTRGLGELF
TRBV5-6	TRBJ2-1	ASSLEVAGVSEQF
TRBV30	TRBJ1-2	AWSVFGGNYGYT
TRBV19	TRBJ2-7	ASSLQRDFYEQY
TRBV5-1	TRBJ1-2	ASSLPPGQGWGYT
TRBV9	TRBJ2-7	ASSVGLQGFHEQY
TRBV7-2	TRBJ2-7	ASSPMTSTEQY